This TCR beta chain was observed in a study of cytomegalovirus exposure and HLA in healthy donors. Deletions cut 2 bases from V and 3 bases from J, with 12 bases between. The CDR3 loop spans 15 amino acids. Germline assignment: CDR1 MNHEY and CDR2 SVGAGI. As to this clone: Its antigen remains unknown.

Primers: 60 Vbeta forward and 13 Jbeta reverse. Authors' processing steps: The authors later counted about 80 million unique TCR beta chains, approximately 12 million of them shared. The method was immunoSEQ multiplex PCR; TCRdb's version includes in-frame clones alone and lacks a portion of them. That table is the source of V, J and clone size, and D and trimming were worked out from the DNA. Here the sample spans over 110,000 clones, roughly four fifths being singletons. Each donor was nominally healthy when sampled (though unrecorded immune exposures were likely). Study-wide points: In an earlier analysis, productive rearrangement rates for most beta V segments clustered near 87% or 30%.

The receptor was isolated from a male donor in good health and CMV-seronegative. Sequenced input: PBMCs. The J gene is TRBJ2-3, the V gene TRBV6-5; TRBD2 is a possible D gene (6 bases). CDR3 nucleotides: TGTGCCAGCAGTTACCAGGGAGGAAGTACAGATACGCAGTATTTT. Its translation is CASSYQGGSTDTQYF.